One and the same sample provided the 12 T cell receptor beta chains below, sequenced in a study of shared clonotypes between healthy human individuals. Naive CD8 cells were CD45RO-negative, positively selected for CCR7, excluding terminally differentiated effector memory CD45RA+ cells. The repertoire was sequenced with immunoSEQ multiplex PCR; TCRdb's copy has only in-frame clones and lacks some. The data show over 2 million clones, approximately 94% seen once. Sequenced material: naive CD8+ T cells sorted from blood. The receptors stem from a man younger than 30 in good health.

The chain uses TRBV9 and TRBJ2-3; 9 bases line up with TRBD2. The CDR3 is 15 residues long. J lost 6 bases, V lost 0 bases, and 5 bases had no gene match. Germline V gene data show CDR1 as SGDLS and CDR2 as YYNGEE. Here the CDR3 DNA reads TGTGCCAGCAGCGTAGGAGCGGGGGGCGGCGATACGCAGTATTTT. The encoded protein is CASSVGAGGGDTQYF.

This clone was recorded once. This chain links TRBV19 with TRBJ1-1; TRBD1 matches 9 bases. V lost 5 bases, J lost 4 bases, and 5 bases stayed unmatched. The CDR3 runs to 14 residues. In germline, CDR1 is LNHDA, CDR2 SQIVND (reference sequence). The CDR3 bases are TGTGCCAGTAGTGTGACAGGGGGAGGCACTGAAGCTTTCTTT. This codes for CASSVTGGGTEAFF.

A word on this clone: Other DNA sequences within the sample encode an identical CDR3. The chain links TRBV30 to TRBJ1-6; D is perhaps TRBD1 (6 bases). The CDR3 contains 15 residues. Germline-derived CDR1 and CDR2 are GTSNPN and SVGIG (reference sequence). V was cut by 0 bases and J by 6 bases, with 12 bases left in between. CDR3: CAWSVLQGGNSPLHF. The CDR3 DNA reads TGTGCCTGGAGTGTACTACAGGGCGGTAATTCACCCCTCCACTTT.

This clone was recorded once. This chain links TRBV4-1 with TRBJ1-1, with 10 nucleotides matching TRBD1. The CDR3 has 13 amino acids. Trimming took 5 bases from V and 10 from J; bases not matched to a gene: 7. From germline, CDR1 is MGHRA and CDR2 YSYEKL. The CDR3 protein is CASSFDRGHAAFF. In nucleotides, the CDR3 is TGCGCCAGCAGCTTCGACAGGGGGCACGCAGCTTTCTTT.

Points on this clone: The sample contains more than one DNA sequence encoding this CDR3. The chain joins TRBV4-1 to TRBJ2-7; D perhaps matches TRBD2 (7 bases). Germline V CDR1 and CDR2: MGHRA, YSYEKL. This CDR3 spans 15 amino acids. V was trimmed by 0 bases and J by 2 bases, leaving 11 bases between them. For the CDR3, the DNA is TGCGCCAGCAGCCAAGAGGGGGGGGCCGCCTACGAGCAGTACTTC. Protein product: CASSQEGGAAYEQYF.

Remarks on this clone: Other nucleotide sequences from this sample produce the same CDR3. V gene TRBV7-9 combines with J gene TRBJ2-3; D uncertain. There are 12 residues in the CDR3. Trimming cost V 5 bases and J 3 bases, with 6 bases left between them. The germline V gene has CDR1 SEHNR and CDR2 FQNEAQ (reference sequence). The CDR3 loop reads CASSPPTDTQYF. The CDR3 coding sequence is TGTGCCAGCAGCCCGCCAACAGATACGCAGTATTTT.

The chain's CDR3 is CAWSVGASSTDTQYF. The CDR3 DNA sequence: TGTGCCTGGAGTGTAGGCGCCAGTAGCACAGATACGCAGTATTTT. This chain joins TRBV30 and TRBJ2-3; no clear D gene. Trimming shortened V by 0 bases and J by 0 bases, and 10 bases separated the two germline ends. This CDR3 is 15 amino acids long. Germline CDR1 GTSNPN, CDR2 SVGIG (reference sequence).

This sequence joins TRBV25-1 and TRBJ2-2; TRBD1 might be the D (6 bases). CDR3 length equals 15 residues. Germline V CDR1 and CDR2: MGHDK, SYGVNS. V lost 4 bases and J 7 bases, leaving 16 bases between the germline ends. In nucleotides, the CDR3 is TGTGCCAGCAGTGGCCCGACAGGAAAGGGCGGGGAGCTGTTTTTT. It translates to CASSGPTGKGGELFF.

The chain has TRBV7-9 and TRBJ2-1; D is ambiguous. Trimming left V 2 bases short and J 2 bases short, with 10 bases between. The CDR3 runs 15 residues. The germline gives CDR1 SEHNR, CDR2 FQNEAQ (reference sequence). Here the CDR3 DNA reads TGTGCCAGCAGCTTAAGAGAGGACCCCTACAATGAGCAGTTCTTC. It translates to CASSLREDPYNEQFF.

The rearrangement links TRBV19 to TRBJ2-7, with a weak D call TRBD1 (5 bases). V lost 3 bases, J lost 2 bases, and 17 bases lay in between. This CDR3 region has 16 residues. The germline gives CDR1 LNHDA, CDR2 SQIVND (reference sequence). The CDR3 sequence is CASSIDPTGRAYEQYF. In DNA, the CDR3 is TGTGCCAGTAGTATTGATCCCACAGGTCGGGCCTACGAGCAGTACTTC.

V is TRBV7-9 and J is TRBJ2-5; no firm D call. V lost 3 bases to trimming and J lost 3 bases, with 5 bases between them. CDR3 size: 12 residues. Per germline, CDR1 SEHNR and CDR2 FQNEAQ (reference sequence). The CDR3 coding sequence is TGTGCCAGCAGCTTTATTGAAGAGACCCAGTACTTC. The encoded protein is CASSFIEETQYF. The complete variable domain, with remaining parts taken from reference TRBV7-9 and TRBJ2-5, reads DTGVSQNPRHKITKRGQNVTFRCDPISEHNRLYWYRQTLGQGPEFLTYFQNEAQLEKSRLLSDRFSAERPKGSFSTLEIQRTEQGDSAMYLCASSFIEETQYFGPGTRLLVL.

In this sample, this clone turned up once. The chain carries TRBV5-6 and TRBJ2-7, with 9 nucleotides matching TRBD1. The CDR3 covers 16 residues. The V gene end was trimmed by 0 bases and the J gene end by 3 bases; junction bases not matched to a gene: 7. Germline CDR1 reads SGHDT; CDR2 reads YYEEEE. The CDR3 DNA follows: TGTGCCAGCAGCTTGGAATGGGACAGGGAAGGCTACGAGCAGTACTTC. It encodes CASSLEWDREGYEQYF. The full variable domain, with the rest looked up from reference TRBV5-6 and TRBJ2-7, is DAGVTQSPTHLIKTRGQQVTLRCSPKSGHDTVSWYQQALGQGPQFIFQYYEEEERQRGNFPDRFSGHQFPNYSSELNVNALLLGDSALYLCASSLEWDREGYEQYFGPGTRLTVT.